The 23 T cell receptor beta chains below come from one sample, sequenced in a study of T cells expressing NK-cell markers. One entry per CDR3 protein, without DNA, is what TCRdb gives after re-calling the 5' RACE reads. The table lists around 140,000 distinct CDR3 sequences. The sequencing input was blood T cells: a sorted CD56 or NKG2C T cell subset, CD4+ or CD8+ T cells, or bulk PBMC T cells (not recorded which). The receptors were gathered from a man aged 18-30 years in good health.

The chain links TRBV29-1 to TRBJ2-5; TCRdb's D call, TRBD2, is unchecked because there is no DNA. This CDR3 is built from 15 residues. Germline-derived CDR1 and CDR2 are SQVTM and ANQGSEA. CDR3: CSVVTSREVGETQYF.

The genes are TRBV4-1 and TRBJ2-1; with no DNA, the TCRdb D assignment of TRBD1 cannot be verified. The CDR3 is 14 amino acids. The germline gives CDR1 MGHRA, CDR2 YSYEKL. CDR3 sequence: CASSQEWDPGRGFF.

J is TRBJ1-5 and V is TRBV2. This CDR3 comprises 13 residues. Germline assignment: CDR1 SNHLY and CDR2 FYNNEI. This CDR3 is CASSDGVGQPQHF.

The chain combines TRBV12-3 or TRBV12-4 with TRBJ1-5. CDR3 length: 16 residues. The CDR3 protein is CASSLDGSLSNQPQHF.

The gene calls are TRBV12-3 or TRBV12-4 and TRBJ2-3; TCRdb returns TRBD1, unconfirmable since there is no DNA. The CDR3 runs to 18 residues. The CDR3 loop reads CASSFDSGGALTYTTQYF.

The chain employs TRBV5-1 and TRBJ2-1; TCRdb gives TRBD1 as the D gene, but with no DNA this cannot be confirmed. Germline loops: CDR1 SGHRS, CDR2 YFSETQ. The CDR3 consists of 17 residues. The chain's CDR3 is CASSLAEGRVVKNEQFF.

V is TRBV28 and J is TRBJ1-4; the D call of TRBD1 rests on TCRdb alone, since no DNA is present to check it. The length of the CDR3 is 13 residues. Germline-derived CDR1 and CDR2 are MDHEN and SYDVKM. This chain's CDR3 is CASSLDRDEKLFF.

The chain joins TRBV12-3 or TRBV12-4 to TRBJ1-1; TCRdb names TRBD1, which stays unverified in the absence of DNA. This CDR3 region has 13 residues. The CDR3 here is CASSLDPGSEAFF.

The genes are TRBV29-1 and TRBJ2-3. CDR1 and CDR2 from the germline V gene are SQVTM and ANQGSEA. The CDR3 runs 13 residues. The CDR3 is CSVEDQVSDTQYF.

The chain employs TRBV4-3 and TRBJ1-3. The CDR3 length is 15 residues. Germline assignment: CDR1 LGHNA and CDR2 YSLEER. This chain's CDR3 is CASSQDRTSGNTIYF.

CDR3 sequence: CASSPSLGEAFF. The chain couples TRBV12-3 or TRBV12-4 to TRBJ1-1. The CDR3 contains 12 residues.

The V gene is TRBV20-1, the J gene TRBJ2-4; TCRdb's D call of TRBD1 is untestable without DNA. The CDR3 has 14 residues. Per germline, CDR1 DFQATT and CDR2 SNEGSKA (reference sequence). The CDR3 sequence: CSARDSGHRVGTYF.

The J gene is TRBJ2-6, the V gene TRBV6-2 or TRBV6-3. Germline V CDR1 and CDR2: MNHEY, SVGEGT. The CDR3 totals 12 residues. The CDR3 here is CASSSGANVLTF.

The chain combines TRBV7-9 with TRBJ2-7. The CDR3 is 12 amino acids. Germline V gives CDR1 SEHNR, CDR2 FQNEAQ (reference sequence). CDR3 region: CASSLLVSEQYF.

The rearrangement uses TRBV20-1 and TRBJ2-5; TCRdb designates TRBD2, a call that cannot be tested without DNA. There are 16 residues in the CDR3. CDR1 is DFQATT and CDR2 is SNEGSKA in the germline V gene (reference sequence). CDR3 region: CSASGGEGESQETQYF.

V usage is TRBV28 and J usage is TRBJ1-4. Germline values: CDR1 MDHEN, CDR2 SYDVKM. The CDR3 loop spans 17 amino acids. CDR3 in amino acids: CASSPSTDYATNEKLFF.

This chain links TRBV7-9 with TRBJ2-7; the TRBD2 assignment by TCRdb is unverifiable without DNA. Germline V gene data show CDR1 as SEHNR and CDR2 as FQNEAQ (reference sequence). The CDR3 runs 16 residues. The CDR3 reads CASSPRLAGGLYEQYF.

V gene TRBV12-3 or TRBV12-4 combines with J gene TRBJ1-1; TCRdb selects TRBD1, and the lack of DNA leaves this call unchecked. There are 14 residues in the CDR3. CDR3 region: CASGDRGPDTEAFF.

The V and J genes are TRBV27 and TRBJ2-1; the D call from TCRdb, TRBD1, cannot be confirmed without DNA. The germline V gene encodes CDR1 MNHEY and CDR2 SMNVEV (reference sequence). The CDR3 has 19 residues. The CDR3 spells CASSPQDPVPGQGANEQFF.

This chain uses TRBV7-9 with TRBJ2-2; TCRdb gives TRBD1 as the D gene, but with no DNA this cannot be confirmed. The CDR3 sequence is 15 residues long. The germline CDR1 and CDR2 sequences are SEHNR and FQNEAQ (reference sequence). The CDR3 region is CASSSSGSGAGELFF.

This chain uses TRBV15 with TRBJ2-3. The CDR3 is made up of 14 amino acids. CDR1 and CDR2 (germline): LNHNV, YYDKDF (reference sequence). The CDR3 spells CATSRDRRGDTQYF.

The chain employs TRBV19 and TRBJ1-5. Germline V lookup: CDR1 LNHDA, CDR2 SQIVND (reference sequence). This CDR3 contains 12 residues. The CDR3 region is CASRSGGEPQHF.

The gene calls are TRBV27 and TRBJ2-1. Germline CDR1 reads MNHEY; CDR2 reads SMNVEV (reference sequence). This CDR3 contains 14 residues. The CDR3 sequence: CASSLAGYGNEQFF.